This T cell receptor beta chain was sequenced in a study of beta chain features in type 1 diabetes. Background on the study: The examined sorted cells totaled approximately 110 million across samples. The study, taken as a whole, reports: Fewer insertions but more deletions were seen at VDJ junctions in type 1 diabetes patients. Among patients with Type 1 diabetes, TCRB CDR3s were moderately but significantly shorter in every one of the four CD4+ subsets.

Investigators reverse transcribed all isolated RNA, so they sequenced expressed TCRB transcripts. Some clones are missing from TCRdb's copy, which holds only in-frame ones; the method was immunoSEQ multiplex PCR. Among under 350,000 clones listed, roughly a quarter were seen once. This CDR3 is 11 amino acids long. The V end lost 2 bases, the J end lost 5 bases, and 6 bases lay between the germline ends. The germline CDR1 and CDR2 sequences are GTSNPN and SVGIG (reference sequence). Comments on this clone: Its antigen is unknown. The same CDR3 arises from other DNA sequences in this sample as well.

The sequencing sample was made of naive CD4+ T cells from blood. This receptor was taken from a woman younger than 45 with type 1 diabetes. The chain couples TRBV30 to TRBJ2-5; D might be TRBD2 (5 bases). Here the CDR3 DNA reads TGTGCCTGGAGTACGGGGGAGACCCAGTACTTC. It yields the protein CAWSTGETQYF. The full variable domain, rest sourced from reference TRBV30 and TRBJ2-5, is SQTIHQWPATLVQPVGSPLSLECTVEGTSNPNLYWYRQAAGRGLQLLFYSVGIGQISSEVPQNLSASRPQDRQFILSSKKLLLSDSGFYLCAWSTGETQYFGPGTRLLVL.